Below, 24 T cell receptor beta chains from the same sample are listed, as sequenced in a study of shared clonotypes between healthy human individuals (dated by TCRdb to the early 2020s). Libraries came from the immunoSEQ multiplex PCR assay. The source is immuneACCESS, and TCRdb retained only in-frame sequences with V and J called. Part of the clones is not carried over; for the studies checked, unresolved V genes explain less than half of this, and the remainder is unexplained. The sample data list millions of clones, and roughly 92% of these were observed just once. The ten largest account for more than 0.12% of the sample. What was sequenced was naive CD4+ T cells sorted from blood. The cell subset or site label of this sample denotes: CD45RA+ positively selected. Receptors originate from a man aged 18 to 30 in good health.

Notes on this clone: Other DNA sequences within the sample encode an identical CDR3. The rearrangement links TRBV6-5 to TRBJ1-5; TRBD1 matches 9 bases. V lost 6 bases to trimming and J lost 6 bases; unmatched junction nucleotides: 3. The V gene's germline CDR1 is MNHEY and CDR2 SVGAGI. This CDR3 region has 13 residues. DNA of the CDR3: TGTGCCAGCAGGACAGGGGGGGGTCAGCCCCAGCATTTT. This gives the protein CASRTGGGQPQHF.

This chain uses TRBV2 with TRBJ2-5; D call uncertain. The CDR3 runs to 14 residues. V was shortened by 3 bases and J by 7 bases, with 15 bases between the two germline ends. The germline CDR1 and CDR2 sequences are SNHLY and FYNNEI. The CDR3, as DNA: TGTGCCAGCAGTGAGGAGACCCCCATTGGGACCCAGTACTTC. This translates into CASSEETPIGTQYF.

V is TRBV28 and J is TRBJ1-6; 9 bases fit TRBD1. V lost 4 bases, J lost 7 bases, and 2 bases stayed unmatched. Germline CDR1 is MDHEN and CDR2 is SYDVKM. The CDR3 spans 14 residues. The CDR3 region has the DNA TGTGCCAGCAGTTGGGGACAGGGCAATTCACCCCTCCACTTT. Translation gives CASSWGQGNSPLHF.

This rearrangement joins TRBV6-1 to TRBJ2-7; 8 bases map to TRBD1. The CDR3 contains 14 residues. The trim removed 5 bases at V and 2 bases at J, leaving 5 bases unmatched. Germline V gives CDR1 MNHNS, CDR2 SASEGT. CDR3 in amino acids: CASSRQGITYEQYF. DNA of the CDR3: TGTGCCAGCAGTCGACAGGGGATAACCTACGAGCAGTACTTC.

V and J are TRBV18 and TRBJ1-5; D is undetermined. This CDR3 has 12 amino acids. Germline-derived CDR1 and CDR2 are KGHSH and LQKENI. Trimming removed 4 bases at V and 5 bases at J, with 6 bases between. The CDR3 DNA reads TGTGCCAGCTCACTTCCGGATCAGCCCCAGCATTTT. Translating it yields CASSLPDQPQHF.

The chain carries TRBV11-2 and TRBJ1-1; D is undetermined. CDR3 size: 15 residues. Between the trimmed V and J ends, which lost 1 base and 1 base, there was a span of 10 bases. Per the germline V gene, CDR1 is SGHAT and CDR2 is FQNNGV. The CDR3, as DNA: TGTGCCAGCAGCTTAGCGGACGGTGGGAACACTGAAGCTTTCTTT. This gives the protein CASSLADGGNTEAFF. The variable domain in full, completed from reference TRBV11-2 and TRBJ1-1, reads EAGVAQSPRYKIIEKRQSVAFWCNPISGHATLYWYQQILGQGPKLLIQFQNNGVVDDSQLPKDRFSAERLKGVDSTLKIQPAKLEDSAVYLCASSLADGGNTEAFFGQGTRLTVV.

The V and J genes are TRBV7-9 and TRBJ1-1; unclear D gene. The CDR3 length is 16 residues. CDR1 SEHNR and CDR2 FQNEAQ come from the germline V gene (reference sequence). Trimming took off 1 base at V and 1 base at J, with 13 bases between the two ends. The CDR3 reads CASSLVGVGPNTEAFF. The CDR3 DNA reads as TGTGCCAGCAGCTTAGTCGGGGTGGGTCCGAACACTGAAGCTTTCTTT.

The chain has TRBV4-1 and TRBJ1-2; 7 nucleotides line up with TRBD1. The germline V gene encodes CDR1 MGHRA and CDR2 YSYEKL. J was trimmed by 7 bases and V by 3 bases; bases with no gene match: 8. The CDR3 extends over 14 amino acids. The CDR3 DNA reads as TGCGCCAGCAGCCAGCCCGGGACAGTTGGTGGCTACACCTTC. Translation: CASSQPGTVGGYTF.

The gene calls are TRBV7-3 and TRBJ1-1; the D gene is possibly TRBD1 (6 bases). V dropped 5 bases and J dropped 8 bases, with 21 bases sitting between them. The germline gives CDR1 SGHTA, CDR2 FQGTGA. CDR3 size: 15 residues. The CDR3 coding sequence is TGTGCCAGCAGCGACCCAGGGCAGGGGACCCAGGAAGCTTTCTTT. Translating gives CASSDPGQGTQEAFF.

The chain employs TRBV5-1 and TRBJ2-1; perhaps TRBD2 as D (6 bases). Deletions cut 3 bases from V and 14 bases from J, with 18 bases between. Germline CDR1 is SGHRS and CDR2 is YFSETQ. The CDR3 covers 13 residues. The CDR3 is CASSSLLGSGEFF. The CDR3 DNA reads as TGCGCCAGCAGCTCCCTGCTGGGTAGCGGTGAGTTCTTC. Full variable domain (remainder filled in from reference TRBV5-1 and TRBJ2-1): KAGVTQTPRYLIKTRGQQVTLSCSPISGHRSVSWYQQTPGQGLQFLFEYFSETQRNKGNFPGRFSGRQFSNSRSEMNVSTLELGDSALYLCASSSLLGSGEFFGPGTRLTVL.

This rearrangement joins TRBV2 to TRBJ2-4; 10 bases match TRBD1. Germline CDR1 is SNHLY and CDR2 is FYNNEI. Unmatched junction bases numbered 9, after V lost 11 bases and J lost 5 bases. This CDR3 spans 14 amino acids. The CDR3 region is CAGGQGVAENIQYF. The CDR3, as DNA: TGTGCCGGAGGACAGGGGGTTGCGGAAAACATTCAGTACTTC.

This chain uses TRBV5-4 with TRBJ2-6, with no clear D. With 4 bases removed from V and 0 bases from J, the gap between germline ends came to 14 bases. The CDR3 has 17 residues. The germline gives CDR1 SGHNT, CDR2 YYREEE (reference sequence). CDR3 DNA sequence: TGTGCCAGCAGCACCGCTGAGGCCTTCTCTGGGGCCAACGTCCTGACTTTC. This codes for CASSTAEAFSGANVLTF.

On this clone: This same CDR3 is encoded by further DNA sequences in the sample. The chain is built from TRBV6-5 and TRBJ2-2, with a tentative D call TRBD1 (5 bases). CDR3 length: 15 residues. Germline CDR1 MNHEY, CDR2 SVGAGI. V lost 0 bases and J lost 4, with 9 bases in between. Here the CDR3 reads CASSYSGVGTGELFF. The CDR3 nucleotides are TGTGCCAGCAGTTACTCAGGGGTCGGCACCGGGGAGCTGTTTTTT.

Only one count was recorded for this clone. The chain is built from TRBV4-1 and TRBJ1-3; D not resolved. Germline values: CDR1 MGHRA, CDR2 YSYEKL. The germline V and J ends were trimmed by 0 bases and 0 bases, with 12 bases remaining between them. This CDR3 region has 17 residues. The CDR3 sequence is CASSQDYGGHSGNTIYF. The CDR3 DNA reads TGCGCCAGCAGCCAAGATTACGGCGGTCACTCTGGAAACACCATATATTTT.

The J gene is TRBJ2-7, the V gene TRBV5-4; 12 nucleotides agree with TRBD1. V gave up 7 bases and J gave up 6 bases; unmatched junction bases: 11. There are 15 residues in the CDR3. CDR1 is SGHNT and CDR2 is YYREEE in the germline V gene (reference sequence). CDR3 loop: CASGASGTGGSEQYF. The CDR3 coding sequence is TGTGCCAGCGGGGCCAGCGGGACAGGGGGCAGCGAGCAGTACTTC.

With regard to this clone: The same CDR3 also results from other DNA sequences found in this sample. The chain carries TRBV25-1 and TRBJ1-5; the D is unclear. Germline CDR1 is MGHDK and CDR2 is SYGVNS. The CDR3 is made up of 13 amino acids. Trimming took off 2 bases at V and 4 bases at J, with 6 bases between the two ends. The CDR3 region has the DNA TGTGCCAGCAGTGAAGCCGGAAATCAGCCCCAGCATTTT. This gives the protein CASSEAGNQPQHF.

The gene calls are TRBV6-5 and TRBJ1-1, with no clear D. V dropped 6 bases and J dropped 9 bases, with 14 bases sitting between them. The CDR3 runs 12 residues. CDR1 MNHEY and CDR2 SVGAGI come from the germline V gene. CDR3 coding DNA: TGTGCCAGCAGCTACGTCGGAGGCCAAGCTTTCTTT. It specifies CASSYVGGQAFF.

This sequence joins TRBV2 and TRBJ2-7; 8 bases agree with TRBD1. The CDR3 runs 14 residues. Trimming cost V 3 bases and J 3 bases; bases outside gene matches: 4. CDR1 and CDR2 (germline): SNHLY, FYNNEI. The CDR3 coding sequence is TGTGCCAGCAGTGATGGACAGGGCGACTACGAGCAGTACTTC. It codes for CASSDGQGDYEQYF.

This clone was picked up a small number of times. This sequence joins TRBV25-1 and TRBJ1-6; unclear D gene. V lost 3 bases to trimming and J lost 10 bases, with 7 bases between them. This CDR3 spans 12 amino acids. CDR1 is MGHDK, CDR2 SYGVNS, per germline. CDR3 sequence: CASSDLGSPLHF. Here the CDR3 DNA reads TGTGCCAGCAGTGATCTGGGATCACCCCTCCACTTT.

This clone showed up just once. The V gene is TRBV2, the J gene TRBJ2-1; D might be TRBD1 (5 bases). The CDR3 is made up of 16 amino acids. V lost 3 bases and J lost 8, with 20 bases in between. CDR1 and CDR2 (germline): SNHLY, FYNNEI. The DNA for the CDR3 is TGTGCCAGCAGTGATTTCGTTGGGTCAGGGTACTATGAGCAGTTCTTC. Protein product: CASSDFVGSGYYEQFF. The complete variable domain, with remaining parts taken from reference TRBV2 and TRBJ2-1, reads EPEVTQTPSHQVTQMGQEVILRCVPISNHLYFYWYRQILGQKVEFLVSFYNNEISEKSEIFDDQFSVERPDGSNFTLKIRSTKLEDSAMYFCASSDFVGSGYYEQFFGPGTRLTVL.

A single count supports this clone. The CDR3 coding sequence is TGTGCCATCAGTGCTCTCGACGAGCAGTACTTC. Amino acid sequence: CAISALDEQYF. This rearrangement joins TRBV10-3 to TRBJ2-7; D uncertain. Germline assignment: CDR1 ENHRY and CDR2 SYGVKD. The CDR3 extends over 11 amino acids. Trimming left V 4 bases short and J 5 bases short, with 6 bases between.

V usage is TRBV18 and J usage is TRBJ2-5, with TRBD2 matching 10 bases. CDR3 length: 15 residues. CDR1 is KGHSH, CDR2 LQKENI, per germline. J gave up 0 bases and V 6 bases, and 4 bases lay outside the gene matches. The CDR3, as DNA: TGTGCCAGCTCCGGGACTAGCGTGTACCAAGAGACCCAGTACTTC. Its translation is CASSGTSVYQETQYF.

The CDR3 DNA is TGCGCCAGCAGTGAGAGGACAGGGACCGGGGTGGACATTCAGTACTTC. It encodes CASSERTGTGVDIQYF. The chain links TRBV10-2 to TRBJ2-4, with 8 positions matching TRBD1. This CDR3 is built from 16 residues. The V gene end was trimmed by 2 bases and the J gene end by 8 bases; junction bases not matched to a gene: 11. CDR1 WSHSY and CDR2 SAAADI come from the germline V gene.

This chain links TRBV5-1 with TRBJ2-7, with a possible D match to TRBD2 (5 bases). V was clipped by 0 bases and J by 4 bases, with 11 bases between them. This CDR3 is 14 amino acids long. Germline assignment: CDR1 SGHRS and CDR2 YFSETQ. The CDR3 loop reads CASSLERSNYEQYF. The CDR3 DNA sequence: TGCGCCAGCAGCTTGGAGCGGAGCAATTACGAGCAGTACTTC.